These T cell receptor beta chains were read from a single sample in a study of T cell changes during pregnancy in multiple sclerosis. The data were produced by immunoSEQ multiplex PCR, yet TCRdb's version contains in-frame clones alone and is incomplete. This table has 70,000 or so clones, about 90% appearing once. The sequencing used CD4+ T cells from peripheral blood mononuclear cells, collected after pregnancy. The receptors were sampled from a female donor with multiple sclerosis, enrolled in a pregnancy study. Both conserved end residues are part of each CDR3. The D gene is left open where the match is weak.

d_gene,j_gene,v_gene,CDR3aa,CDR3nt
NA,TRBJ1-5,TRBV7-3,CASSSGAGQPQHF,TGTGCCAGCAGTTCAGGGGCAGGTCAGCCCCAGCATTTT
TRBD1,TRBJ1-4,TRBV19,CASSSQGTNEKLFF,TGTGCCAGTAGTTCACAGGGGACTAATGAAAAACTGTTTTTT
NA,TRBJ2-7,TRBV29-1,CSANGRRGEQYF,TGCAGCGCCAACGGCCGTCGCGGGGAGCAGTACTTC
NA,TRBJ2-5,TRBV19,CASSEPRRDLGTQYF,TGTGCCAGTAGTGAACCTCGCAGGGATCTCGGGACCCAGTACTTC
NA,TRBJ1-2,TRBV9,CASSVGGNYGYTF,TGTGCCAGCAGCGTAGGCGGTAACTATGGCTACACCTTC
NA,TRBJ2-1,TRBV5-1,CASSATQGLREQFF,TGCGCCAGCAGCGCTACCCAGGGGCTAAGGGAGCAGTTCTTC
TRBD2,TRBJ2-7,TRBV28,CASSSGLAVSSYEQYF,TGTGCCAGCAGTTCGGGACTAGCGGTAAGCTCCTACGAGCAGTACTTC
NA,TRBJ2-3,TRBV7-9,CASTPGGGSTDTQYF,TGTGCCAGCACCCCGGGGGGCGGGTCGACAGATACGCAGTATTTT
NA,TRBJ1-1,TRBV6-1,CAITSRVRATEAFF,TGTGCTATAACCTCACGGGTACGAGCCACTGAAGCTTTCTTT
TRBD2,TRBJ2-3,TRBV6-5,CASSWTSGTVDTQYF,TGTGCCAGCAGTTGGACTAGCGGGACGGTAGATACGCAGTATTTT
NA,TRBJ1-1,TRBV15,CATSSSGDTEAFF,TGTGCCACCAGCAGTTCCGGGGACACTGAAGCTTTCTTT
NA,TRBJ1-1,TRBV28,CASSSVGENTEAFF,TGTGCCAGCAGTTCGGTAGGAGAGAACACTGAAGCTTTCTTT
TRBD2,TRBJ2-2,TRBV5-1,CASSGRGLAGEHTGELFF,TGCGCCAGCAGCGGCCGTGGACTAGCGGGGGAGCACACCGGGGAGCTGTTTTTT
TRBD2,TRBJ2-1,TRBV6-1,CASSEGGLAGGSYNEQFF,TGTGCCAGCAGTGAAGGGGGACTAGCGGGAGGATCCTACAATGAGCAGTTCTTC